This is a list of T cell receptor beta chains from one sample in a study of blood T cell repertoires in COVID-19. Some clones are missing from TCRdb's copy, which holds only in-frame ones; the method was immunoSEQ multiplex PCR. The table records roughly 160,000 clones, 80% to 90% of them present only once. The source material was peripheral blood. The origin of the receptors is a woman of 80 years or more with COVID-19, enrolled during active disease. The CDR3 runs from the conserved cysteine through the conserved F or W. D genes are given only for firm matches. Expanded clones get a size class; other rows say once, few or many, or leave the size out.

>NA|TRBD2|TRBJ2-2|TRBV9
CASSAIWTSGVSSTGELFF
TGTGCCAGCAGCGCGATCTGGACTAGCGGGGTCAGTTCCACCGGGGAGCTGTTTTTT
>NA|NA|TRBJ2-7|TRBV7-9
CASSSYQGEQYF
TGTGCCAGCAGCTCCTACCAGGGGGAGCAGTACTTC
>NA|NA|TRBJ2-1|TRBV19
CASSLTPRIEYNEQFF
TGTGCCAGTAGTCTCACCCCCAGGATAGAATACAATGAGCAGTTCTTC
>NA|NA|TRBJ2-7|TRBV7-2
CASSLKTRDIYSYEQYF
TGTGCCAGCAGCTTAAAAACCCGGGACATTTACTCCTACGAGCAGTACTTC
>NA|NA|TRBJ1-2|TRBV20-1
CSASAGANYGYTF
TGCAGTGCTAGTGCGGGAGCAAACTATGGCTACACCTTC
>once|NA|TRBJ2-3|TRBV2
CASSALLAGTDTQYF
TGTGCCAGCAGTGCCTTACTAGCAGGCACAGATACGCAGTATTTT
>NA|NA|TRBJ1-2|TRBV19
CASSIFGSSNYGYTF
TGTGCCAGTAGTATTTTCGGTTCCTCGAATTATGGCTACACCTTC
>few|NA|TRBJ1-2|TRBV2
CASSNQGSSYGYTF
TGTGCCAGCAGCAATCAGGGGTCGAGCTATGGCTACACCTTC
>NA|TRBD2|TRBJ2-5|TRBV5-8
CASSTGTTEQETQYF
TGTGCCAGCAGCACGGGGACTACAGAACAAGAGACCCAGTACTTC
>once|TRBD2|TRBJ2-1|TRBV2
CASKRLAGGNEQFF
TGTGCCAGCAAACGTCTAGCGGGGGGGAATGAGCAGTTCTTC
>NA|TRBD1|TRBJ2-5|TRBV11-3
CASSAGQGPQETQYF
TGTGCCAGCAGCGCAGGACAGGGCCCCCAAGAGACCCAGTACTTC
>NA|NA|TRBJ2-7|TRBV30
CAWSHNYEQYF
TGTGCCTGGAGTCACAACTACGAGCAGTACTTC
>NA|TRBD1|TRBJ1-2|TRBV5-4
CASSLRRGAAGYTF
TGTGCCAGCAGCTTGCGCAGGGGGGCTGCTGGCTACACCTTC
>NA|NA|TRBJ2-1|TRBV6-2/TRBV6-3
CASSLTGTNNEQFF
TGTGCCAGCAGTTTAACCGGGACAAACAATGAGCAGTTCTTC
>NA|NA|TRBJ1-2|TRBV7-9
CASSLPGTIHGYTF
TGTGCCAGCAGCCTCCCGGGGACAATACATGGCTACACCTTC
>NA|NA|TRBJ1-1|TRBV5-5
CASSPGGGTTEAFF
TGTGCCAGCAGCCCGGGGGGTGGTACCACTGAAGCTTTCTTT
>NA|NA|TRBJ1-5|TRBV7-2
CASSQDSGGGQPQHF
TGTGCCAGCAGCCAGGATTCCGGGGGTGGACAGCCCCAGCATTTT
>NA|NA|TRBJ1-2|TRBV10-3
CAISARTENYGYTF
TGTGCCATCAGTGCTCGGACTGAAAACTATGGCTACACCTTC
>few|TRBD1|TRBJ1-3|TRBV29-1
CSVDQGVGNTIYF
TGCAGCGTTGATCAGGGGGTGGGAAACACCATATATTTT
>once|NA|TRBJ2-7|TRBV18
CASSPATGAYEQYF
TGTGCCAGCTCACCCGCAACCGGAGCCTACGAGCAGTACTTC
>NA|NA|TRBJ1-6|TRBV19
CASSIPGDSPLHF
TGTGCCAGTAGTATACCAGGGGATTCACCCCTCCACTTT
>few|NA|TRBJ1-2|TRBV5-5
CASSLGGIRGGYTF
TGTGCCAGCAGCTTGGGCGGCATCAGGGGTGGCTACACCTTC
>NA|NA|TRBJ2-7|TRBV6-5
CASSSFQGRLEQYF
TGTGCCAGCAGTTCCTTTCAAGGCAGGTTGGAGCAGTACTTC
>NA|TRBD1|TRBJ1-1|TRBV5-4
CASSLARTGWVTEAFF
TGTGCCAGCAGCTTGGCAAGGACAGGGTGGGTCACTGAAGCTTTCTTT
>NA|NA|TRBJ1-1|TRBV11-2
CASSLTRRGEAFF
TGTGCCAGCAGCCTGACCCGACGGGGAGAAGCTTTCTTT
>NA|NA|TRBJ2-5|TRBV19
CASSPTLGTKTQYF
TGTGCCAGTAGTCCCACCCTCGGGACAAAGACCCAGTACTTC
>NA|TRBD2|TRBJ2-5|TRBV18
CASSPAGGETQYF
TGTGCCAGCTCACCAGCGGGAGGAGAGACCCAGTACTTC
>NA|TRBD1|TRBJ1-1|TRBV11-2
CASSTNRGAAFF
TGTGCCAGCAGCACTAACAGGGGAGCAGCTTTCTTT
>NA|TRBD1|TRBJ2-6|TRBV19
CASSTRTGVSGANVLTF
TGTGCCAGTAGTACAAGGACAGGGGTAAGCGGGGCCAACGTCCTGACTTTC
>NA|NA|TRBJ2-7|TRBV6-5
CASTAAGRSYEQYF
TGTGCCAGCACCGCGGCAGGGCGCTCCTACGAGCAGTACTTC
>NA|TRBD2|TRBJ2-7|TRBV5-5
CASSSDLAGASYEQYF
TGTGCCAGCAGCTCAGATCTAGCGGGAGCGTCCTACGAGCAGTACTTC
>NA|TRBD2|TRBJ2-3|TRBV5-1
CASSPGSGRTDTQYF
TGCGCCAGCAGCCCAGGGAGCGGGAGAACAGATACGCAGTATTTT
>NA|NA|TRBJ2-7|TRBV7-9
CASSLVEDKQYF
TGTGCCAGCAGCTTAGTGGAGGATAAGCAGTACTTC
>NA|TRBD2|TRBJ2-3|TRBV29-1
CSAEEAGGPEYF
TGCAGCGCCGAAGAGGCGGGAGGCCCCGAGTATTTT
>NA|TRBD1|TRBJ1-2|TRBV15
CATSRDVTGLGGYTF
TGTGCCACCAGCAGAGATGTGACAGGGTTGGGGGGCTACACCTTC
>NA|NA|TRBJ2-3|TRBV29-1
CSVEEIASTDTQYF
TGCAGCGTTGAAGAGATAGCTAGCACAGATACGCAGTATTTT
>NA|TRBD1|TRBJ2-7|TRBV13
CASETGGGEQYF
TGTGCCAGCGAGACAGGGGGCGGCGAGCAGTACTTC
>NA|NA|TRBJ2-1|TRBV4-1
CASSPISPVGVQFF
TGCGCCAGCAGCCCGATATCCCCTGTAGGGGTGCAGTTCTTC
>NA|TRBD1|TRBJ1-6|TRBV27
CASSLFGTGGLGNSPLHF
TGTGCCAGCAGTTTATTTGGGACAGGGGGCTTAGGTAATTCACCCCTCCACTTT
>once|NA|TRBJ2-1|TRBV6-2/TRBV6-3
CASSYAPVPRRARDNEQFF
TGTGCCAGCAGTTACGCGCCAGTCCCTCGGCGGGCTCGGGACAATGAGCAGTTCTTC
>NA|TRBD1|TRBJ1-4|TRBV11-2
CASSADRAPNEKLFF
TGTGCCAGCAGCGCCGACAGGGCCCCTAATGAAAAACTGTTTTTT
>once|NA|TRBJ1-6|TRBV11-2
CASSLSRINSPLHF
TGTGCCAGCAGCTTGAGCAGGATTAATTCACCCCTCCACTTT
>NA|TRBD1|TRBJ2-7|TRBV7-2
CASSTRQGGTYEQYF
TGTGCCAGCAGCACCCGACAGGGGGGAACGTACGAGCAGTACTTC
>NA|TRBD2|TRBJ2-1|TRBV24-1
CATSDFRTSGRGNEQFF
TGTGCCACCAGTGATTTCCGGACTAGCGGGAGGGGTAATGAGCAGTTCTTC
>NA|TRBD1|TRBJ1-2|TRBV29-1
CSVEAGGTGGGNGYTF
TGCAGCGTTGAAGCTGGGGGGACAGGGGGCGGGAATGGCTACACCTTC